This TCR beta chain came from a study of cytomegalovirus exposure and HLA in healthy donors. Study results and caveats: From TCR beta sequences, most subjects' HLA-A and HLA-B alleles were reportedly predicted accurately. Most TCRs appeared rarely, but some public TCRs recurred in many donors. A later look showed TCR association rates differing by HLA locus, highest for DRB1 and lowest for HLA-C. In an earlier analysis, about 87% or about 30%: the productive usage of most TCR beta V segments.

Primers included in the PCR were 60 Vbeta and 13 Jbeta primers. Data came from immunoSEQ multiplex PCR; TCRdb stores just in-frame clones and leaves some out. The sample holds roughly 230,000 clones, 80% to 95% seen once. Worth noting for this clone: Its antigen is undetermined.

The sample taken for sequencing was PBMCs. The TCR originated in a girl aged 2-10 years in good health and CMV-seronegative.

This CDR3 reads CAWSVLRGGQGGPYEQYF. In DNA, the CDR3 is TGTGCCTGGAGTGTCCTACGTGGGGGCCAGGGGGGACCCTACGAGCAGTACTTC. This sequence joins TRBV30 and TRBJ2-7, with a tentative D call TRBD1 (7 bases). CDR3 size: 18 residues. The germline gives CDR1 GTSNPN, CDR2 SVGIG (reference sequence). V lost 0 bases, J lost 2 bases, and 23 bases lay in between.